This entry is about one T cell receptor (beta chain). The method was immunoSEQ multiplex PCR; TCRdb's version includes in-frame clones alone and lacks a portion of them. The sample shows 110,000 or so clones, approximately 87% of them seen only once. The data belong to a study of T cell responses to AZD1222 COVID-19 vaccine. The V and J ends lost 11 bases and 3 bases respectively, with 23 bases between them. This CDR3 has 17 residues. Looked up from germline, CDR1 is SGHDN and CDR2 is FVKESK. This clonotype originated in an adult in good health. Sequences were derived from peripheral blood, sampled on day 0 of AZD1222 vaccination. This chain links TRBV14 with TRBJ2-6; the D is unclear. The CDR3 sequence is CAVARDRLKSGANVLTF. CDR3 bases: TGTGCCGTTGCAAGAGACCGCCTAAAAAGTGGGGCCAACGTCCTGACTTTC.